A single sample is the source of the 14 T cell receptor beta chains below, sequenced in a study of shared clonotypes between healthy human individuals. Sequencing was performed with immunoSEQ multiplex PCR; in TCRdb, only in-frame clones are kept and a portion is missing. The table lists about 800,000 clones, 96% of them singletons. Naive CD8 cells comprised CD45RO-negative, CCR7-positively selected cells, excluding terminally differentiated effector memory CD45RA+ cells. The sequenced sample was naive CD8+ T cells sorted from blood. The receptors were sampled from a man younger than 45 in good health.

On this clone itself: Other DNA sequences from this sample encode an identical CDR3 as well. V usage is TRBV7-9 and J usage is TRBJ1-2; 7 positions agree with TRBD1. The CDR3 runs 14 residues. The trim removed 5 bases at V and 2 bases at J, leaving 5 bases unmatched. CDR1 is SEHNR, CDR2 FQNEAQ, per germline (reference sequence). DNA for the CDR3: TGTGCCAGCAGCCCGCCGACAGGGAACTATGGCTACACCTTC. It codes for CASSPPTGNYGYTF.

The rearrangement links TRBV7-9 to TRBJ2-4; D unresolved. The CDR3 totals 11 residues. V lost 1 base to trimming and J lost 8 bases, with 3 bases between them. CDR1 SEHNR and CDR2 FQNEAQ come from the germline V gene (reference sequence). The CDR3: CASSLGDIQYF. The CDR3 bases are TGTGCCAGCAGCTTAGGGGACATTCAGTACTTC. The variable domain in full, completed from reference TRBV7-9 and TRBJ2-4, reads DTGVSQNPRHKITKRGQNVTFRCDPISEHNRLYWYRQTLGQGPEFLTYFQNEAQLEKSRLLSDRFSAERPKGSFSTLEIQRTEQGDSAMYLCASSLGDIQYFGAGTRLSVL.

CDR3 in DNA: TGTGCCAGCAGCCCCAGGACTAGCGGGTCATACAATGAGCAGTTCTTC. It encodes CASSPRTSGSYNEQFF. V gene TRBV9 combines with J gene TRBJ2-1; 11 positions match TRBD2. CDR1 SGDLS and CDR2 YYNGEE come from the germline V gene. This CDR3 is 16 amino acids long. V was clipped by 4 bases and J by 4 bases; unmatched bases: 7.

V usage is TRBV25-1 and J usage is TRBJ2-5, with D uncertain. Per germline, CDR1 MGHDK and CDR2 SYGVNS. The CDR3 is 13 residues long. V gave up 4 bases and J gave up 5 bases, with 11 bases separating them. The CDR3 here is CASSVKGRETQYF. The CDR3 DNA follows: TGTGCCAGCAGTGTTAAGGGCCGGGAGACCCAGTACTTC.

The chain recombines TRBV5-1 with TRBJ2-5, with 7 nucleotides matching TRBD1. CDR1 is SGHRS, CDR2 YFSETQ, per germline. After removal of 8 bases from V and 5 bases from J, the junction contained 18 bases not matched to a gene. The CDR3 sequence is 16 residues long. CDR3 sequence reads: CARGLDRVEDWETQYF. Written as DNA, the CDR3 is TGCGCCAGGGGGTTAGACAGGGTGGAGGATTGGGAGACCCAGTACTTC.

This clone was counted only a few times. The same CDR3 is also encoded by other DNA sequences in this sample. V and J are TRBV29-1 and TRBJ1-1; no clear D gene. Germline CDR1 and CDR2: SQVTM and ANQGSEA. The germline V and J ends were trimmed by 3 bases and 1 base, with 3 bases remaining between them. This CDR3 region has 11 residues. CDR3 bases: TGCAGCGTTGAGAAGAACACTGAAGCTTTCTTT. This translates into CSVEKNTEAFF.

The CDR3 DNA reads TGTGCCAGCAGTTTATCGGGATTTAGCCCCACAGATACGCAGTATTTT. It yields the protein CASSLSGFSPTDTQYF. The chain recombines TRBV27 with TRBJ2-3, with D hard to call. This CDR3 contains 16 residues. Per the germline V gene, CDR1 is MNHEY and CDR2 is SMNVEV (reference sequence). Trimming left V 0 bases short and J 2 bases short, with 12 bases between.

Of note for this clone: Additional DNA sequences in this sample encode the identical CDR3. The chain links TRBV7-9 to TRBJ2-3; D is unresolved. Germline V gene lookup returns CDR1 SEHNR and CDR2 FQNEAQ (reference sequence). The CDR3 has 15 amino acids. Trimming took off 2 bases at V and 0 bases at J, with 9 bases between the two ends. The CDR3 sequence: CASSLRGASTDTQYF. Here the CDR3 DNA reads TGTGCCAGCAGCTTAAGAGGAGCGAGCACAGATACGCAGTATTTT. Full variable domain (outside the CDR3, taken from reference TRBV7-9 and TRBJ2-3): DTGVSQNPRHKITKRGQNVTFRCDPISEHNRLYWYRQTLGQGPEFLTYFQNEAQLEKSRLLSDRFSAERPKGSFSTLEIQRTEQGDSAMYLCASSLRGASTDTQYFGPGTRLTVL.

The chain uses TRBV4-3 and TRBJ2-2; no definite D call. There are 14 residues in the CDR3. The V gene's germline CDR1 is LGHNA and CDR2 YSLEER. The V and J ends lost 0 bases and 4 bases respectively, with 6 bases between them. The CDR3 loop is CASSQDRVTGELFF. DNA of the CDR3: TGCGCCAGCAGCCAAGATCGGGTCACCGGGGAGCTGTTTTTT.

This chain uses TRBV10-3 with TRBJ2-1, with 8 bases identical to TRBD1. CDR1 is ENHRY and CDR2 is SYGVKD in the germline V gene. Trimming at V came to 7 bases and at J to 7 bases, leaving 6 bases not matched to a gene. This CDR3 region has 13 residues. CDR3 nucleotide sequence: TGTGCCATCAAAACGACAGGGGAAAATGAGCAGTTCTTC. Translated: CAIKTTGENEQFF.

This chain's CDR3 is CASSLRTSGRPVSDTQYF. The CDR3 coding sequence is TGCGCCAGCAGCTTGCGGACTAGCGGGAGGCCGGTTTCAGATACGCAGTATTTT. The chain couples TRBV5-1 to TRBJ2-3; 14 nucleotides line up with TRBD2. The CDR3 is made up of 18 amino acids. Germline values: CDR1 SGHRS, CDR2 YFSETQ. The V gene end was trimmed by 1 base and the J gene end by 4 bases; junction bases not matched to a gene: 8.

The CDR3 spells CASSPLDNEQFF. The CDR3 DNA is TGTGCCAGCAGCCCCTTAGACAATGAGCAGTTCTTC. The chain couples TRBV5-6 to TRBJ2-1; the D is unclear. Germline V lookup: CDR1 SGHDT, CDR2 YYEEEE. V was shortened by 4 bases and J by 5 bases, with 7 bases between the two germline ends. The CDR3 sequence is 12 residues long.

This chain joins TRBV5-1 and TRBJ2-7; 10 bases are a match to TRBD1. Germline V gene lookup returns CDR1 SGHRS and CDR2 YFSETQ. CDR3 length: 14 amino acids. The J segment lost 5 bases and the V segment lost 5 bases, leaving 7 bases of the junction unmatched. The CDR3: CASRSSGTGDEQYF. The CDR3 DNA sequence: TGCGCCAGCAGGAGCAGCGGGACAGGGGACGAGCAGTACTTC.

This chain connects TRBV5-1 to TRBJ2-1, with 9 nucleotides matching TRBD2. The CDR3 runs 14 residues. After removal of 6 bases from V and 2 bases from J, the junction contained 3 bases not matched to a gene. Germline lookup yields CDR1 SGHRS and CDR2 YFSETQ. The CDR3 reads CASKVAGAYNEQFF. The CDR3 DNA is TGCGCCAGCAAAGTAGCGGGGGCCTACAATGAGCAGTTCTTC. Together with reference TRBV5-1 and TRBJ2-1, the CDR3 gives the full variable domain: KAGVTQTPRYLIKTRGQQVTLSCSPISGHRSVSWYQQTPGQGLQFLFEYFSETQRNKGNFPGRFSGRQFSNSRSEMNVSTLELGDSALYLCASKVAGAYNEQFFGPGTRLTVL.